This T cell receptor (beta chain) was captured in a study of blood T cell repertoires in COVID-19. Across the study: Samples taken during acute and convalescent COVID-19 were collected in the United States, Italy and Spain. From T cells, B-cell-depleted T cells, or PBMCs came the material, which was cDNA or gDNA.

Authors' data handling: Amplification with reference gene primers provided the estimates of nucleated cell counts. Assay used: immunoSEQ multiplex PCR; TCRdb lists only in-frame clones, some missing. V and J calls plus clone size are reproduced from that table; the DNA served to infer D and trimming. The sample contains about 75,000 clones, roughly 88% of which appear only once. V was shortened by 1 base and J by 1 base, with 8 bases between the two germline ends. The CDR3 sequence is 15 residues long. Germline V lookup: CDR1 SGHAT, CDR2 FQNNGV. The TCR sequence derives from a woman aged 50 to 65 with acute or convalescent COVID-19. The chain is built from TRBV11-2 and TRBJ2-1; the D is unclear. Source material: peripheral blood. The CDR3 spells CASSLVLNSYNEQFF. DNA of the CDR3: TGTGCCAGCAGCTTAGTTCTAAATTCCTACAATGAGCAGTTCTTC.